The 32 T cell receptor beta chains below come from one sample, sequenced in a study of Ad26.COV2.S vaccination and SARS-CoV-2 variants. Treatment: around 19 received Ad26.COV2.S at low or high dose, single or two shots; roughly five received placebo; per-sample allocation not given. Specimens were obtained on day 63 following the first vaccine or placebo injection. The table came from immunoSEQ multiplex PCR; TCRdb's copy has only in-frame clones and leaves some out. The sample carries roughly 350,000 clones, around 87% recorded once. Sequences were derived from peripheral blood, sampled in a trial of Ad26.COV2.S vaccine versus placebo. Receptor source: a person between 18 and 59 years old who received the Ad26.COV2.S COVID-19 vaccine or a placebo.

The CDR3 DNA reads TGTGCCAGCAGCTTAGGGGTTCGGGAGACCCAGTACTTC. As protein: CASSLGVRETQYF. V gene TRBV7-9 combines with J gene TRBJ2-5, with D unresolved. CDR1 is SEHNR, CDR2 FQNEAQ, per germline (reference sequence). V shed 1 base and J shed 5 bases, with 8 bases lying between them. The CDR3 consists of 13 residues.

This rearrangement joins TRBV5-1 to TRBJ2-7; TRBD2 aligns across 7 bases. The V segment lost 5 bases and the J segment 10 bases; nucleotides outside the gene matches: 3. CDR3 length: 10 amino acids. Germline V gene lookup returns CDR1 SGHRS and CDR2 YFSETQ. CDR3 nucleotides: TGCGCCAGCAGGGGAGGGTGTCAGTACTTC. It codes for CASRGGCQYF.

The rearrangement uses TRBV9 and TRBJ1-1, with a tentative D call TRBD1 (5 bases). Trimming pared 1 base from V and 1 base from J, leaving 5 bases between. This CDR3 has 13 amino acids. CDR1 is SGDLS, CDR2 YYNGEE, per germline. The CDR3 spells CASSVTGNTEAFF. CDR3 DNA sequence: TGTGCCAGCAGCGTAACAGGGAACACTGAAGCTTTCTTT.

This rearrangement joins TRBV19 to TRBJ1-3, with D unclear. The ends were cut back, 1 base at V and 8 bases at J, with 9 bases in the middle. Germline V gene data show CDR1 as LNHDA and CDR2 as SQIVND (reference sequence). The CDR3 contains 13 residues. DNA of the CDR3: TGTGCCAGTAGTATAGCTCGGTTCGACACCATATATTTT. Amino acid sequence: CASSIARFDTIYF.

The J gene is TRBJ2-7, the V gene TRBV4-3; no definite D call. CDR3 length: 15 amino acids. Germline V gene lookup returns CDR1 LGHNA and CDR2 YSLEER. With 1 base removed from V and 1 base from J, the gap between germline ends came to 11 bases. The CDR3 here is CASSQGKQGSYEQYF. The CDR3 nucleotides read TGCGCCAGCAGCCAAGGGAAGCAAGGGTCCTACGAGCAGTACTTC.

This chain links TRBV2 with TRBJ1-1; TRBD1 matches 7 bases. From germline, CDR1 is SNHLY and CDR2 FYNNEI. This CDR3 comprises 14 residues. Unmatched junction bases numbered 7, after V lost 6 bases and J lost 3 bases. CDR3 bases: TGTGCCAGCAGGACGAGACAGGGTCACACTGAAGCTTTCTTT. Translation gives CASRTRQGHTEAFF.

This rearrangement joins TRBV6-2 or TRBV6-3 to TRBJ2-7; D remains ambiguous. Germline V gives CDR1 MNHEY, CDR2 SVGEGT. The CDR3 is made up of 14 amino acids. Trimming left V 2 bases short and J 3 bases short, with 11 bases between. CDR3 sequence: CASSYVGTRYEQYF. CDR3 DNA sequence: TGTGCCAGCAGTTACGTCGGAACTCGCTACGAGCAGTACTTC.

CDR3 sequence (DNA): TGCGCCAGCAGCCAAGGGGTGGGAACAGGGTGGTTCTTC. It is translated as CASSQGVGTGWFF. V gene TRBV4-1 combines with J gene TRBJ2-1; weak D call: TRBD1 (6 bases). Germline lookup yields CDR1 MGHRA and CDR2 YSYEKL. This CDR3 region has 13 residues. Deletions cut 1 base from V and 15 bases from J, with 16 bases between.

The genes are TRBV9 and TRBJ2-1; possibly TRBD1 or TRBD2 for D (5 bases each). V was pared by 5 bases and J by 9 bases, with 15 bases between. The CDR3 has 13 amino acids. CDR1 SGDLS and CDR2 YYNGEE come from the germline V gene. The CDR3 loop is CASRRGVRGEQFF. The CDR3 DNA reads TGTGCCAGCAGGAGAGGGGTTAGGGGTGAGCAGTTCTTC.

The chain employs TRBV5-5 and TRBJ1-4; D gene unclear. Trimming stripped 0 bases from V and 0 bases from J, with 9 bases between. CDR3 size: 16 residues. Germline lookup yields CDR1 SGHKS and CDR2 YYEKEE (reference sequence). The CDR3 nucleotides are TGTGCCAGCAGCTTGGCCCCGGTTACAACTAATGAAAAACTGTTTTTT. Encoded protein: CASSLAPVTTNEKLFF.

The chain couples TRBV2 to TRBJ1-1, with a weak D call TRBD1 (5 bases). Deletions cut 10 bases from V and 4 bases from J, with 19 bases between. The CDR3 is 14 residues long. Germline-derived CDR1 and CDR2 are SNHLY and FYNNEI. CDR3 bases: TGTGCCACCTCCAGGGTTTGGTCGGGCACTGAAGCTTTCTTT. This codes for CATSRVWSGTEAFF. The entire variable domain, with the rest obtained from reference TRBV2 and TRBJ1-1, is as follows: EPEVTQTPSHQVTQMGQEVILRCVPISNHLYFYWYRQILGQKVEFLVSFYNNEISEKSEIFDDQFSVERPDGSNFTLKIRSTKLEDSAMYFCATSRVWSGTEAFFGQGTRLTVV.

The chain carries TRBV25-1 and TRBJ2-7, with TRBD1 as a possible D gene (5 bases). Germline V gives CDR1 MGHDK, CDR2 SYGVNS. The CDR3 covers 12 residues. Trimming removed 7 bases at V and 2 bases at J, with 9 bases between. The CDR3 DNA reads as TGTGCCAGCAAAGCAGGGACCTACGAGCAGTACTTC. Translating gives CASKAGTYEQYF.

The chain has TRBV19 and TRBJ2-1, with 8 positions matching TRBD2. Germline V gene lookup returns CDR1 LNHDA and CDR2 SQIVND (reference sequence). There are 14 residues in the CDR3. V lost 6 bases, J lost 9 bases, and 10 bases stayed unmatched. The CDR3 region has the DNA TGTGCCAGTAGGGGCGGGGGGCGGAGGGTTGAGCAGTTCTTC. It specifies CASRGGGRRVEQFF.

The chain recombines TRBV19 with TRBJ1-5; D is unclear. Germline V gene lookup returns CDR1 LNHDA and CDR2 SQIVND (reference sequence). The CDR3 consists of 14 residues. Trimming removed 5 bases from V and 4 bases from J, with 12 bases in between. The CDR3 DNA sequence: TGTGCCAGTAGTTATGGAGGGATTAATCAGCCCCAGCATTTT. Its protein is CASSYGGINQPQHF.

Here the CDR3 reads CASSSQGPDEKLFF. In nucleotides, the CDR3 is TGTGCCAGCAGCTCCCAGGGGCCGGATGAAAAACTGTTTTTT. V gene TRBV5-4 combines with J gene TRBJ1-4; weak D call: TRBD1 (6 bases). V was clipped by 3 bases and J by 6 bases, with 12 bases between them. Germline assignment: CDR1 SGHNT and CDR2 YYREEE (reference sequence). The CDR3 runs to 14 residues. The complete variable domain, with remaining parts taken from reference TRBV5-4 and TRBJ1-4, reads ETGVTQSPTHLIKTRGQQVTLRCSSQSGHNTVSWYQQALGQGPQFIFQYYREEENGRGNFPPRFSGLQFPNYSSELNVNALELDDSALYLCASSSQGPDEKLFFGSGTQLSVL.

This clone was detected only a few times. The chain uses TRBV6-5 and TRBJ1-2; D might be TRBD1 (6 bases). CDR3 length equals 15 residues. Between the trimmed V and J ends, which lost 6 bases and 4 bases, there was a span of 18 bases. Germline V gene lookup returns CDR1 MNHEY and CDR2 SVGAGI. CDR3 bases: TGTGCCAGCAGGGGATCCGGGACATTTTCCTATGGCTACACCTTC. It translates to CASRGSGTFSYGYTF.

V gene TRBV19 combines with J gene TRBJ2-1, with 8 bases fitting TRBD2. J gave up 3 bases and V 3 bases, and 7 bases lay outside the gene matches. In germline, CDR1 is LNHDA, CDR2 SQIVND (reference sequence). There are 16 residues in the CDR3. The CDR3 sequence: CASSIRSGTSYNEQFF. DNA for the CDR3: TGTGCCAGTAGTATCAGGTCCGGGACTAGCTACAATGAGCAGTTCTTC.

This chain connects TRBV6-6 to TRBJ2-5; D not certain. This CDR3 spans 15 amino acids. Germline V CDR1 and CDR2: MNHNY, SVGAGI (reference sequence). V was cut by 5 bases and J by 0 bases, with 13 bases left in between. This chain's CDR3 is CASSPVVENQETQYF. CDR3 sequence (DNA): TGTGCCAGCAGTCCCGTAGTGGAGAACCAAGAGACCCAGTACTTC.

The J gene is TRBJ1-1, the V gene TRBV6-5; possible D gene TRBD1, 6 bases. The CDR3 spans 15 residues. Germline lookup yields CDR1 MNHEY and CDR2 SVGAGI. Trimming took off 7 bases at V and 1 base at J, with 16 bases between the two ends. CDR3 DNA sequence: TGTGCCAGCAACGACCGAGGGACACCGAACACTGAAGCTTTCTTT. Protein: CASNDRGTPNTEAFF.

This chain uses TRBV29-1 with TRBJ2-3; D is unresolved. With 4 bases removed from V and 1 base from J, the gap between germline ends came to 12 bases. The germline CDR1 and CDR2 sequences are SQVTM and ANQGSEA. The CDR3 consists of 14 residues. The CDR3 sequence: CSVALEPGTDTQYF. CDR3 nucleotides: TGCAGCGTTGCCCTGGAGCCAGGCACAGATACGCAGTATTTT.

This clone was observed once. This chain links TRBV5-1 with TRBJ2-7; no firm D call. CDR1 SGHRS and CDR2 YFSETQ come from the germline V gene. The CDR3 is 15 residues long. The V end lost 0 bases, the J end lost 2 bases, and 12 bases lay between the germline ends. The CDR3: CASSLAIGRAYEQYF. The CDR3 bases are TGCGCCAGCAGCTTGGCAATAGGCCGCGCCTACGAGCAGTACTTC.

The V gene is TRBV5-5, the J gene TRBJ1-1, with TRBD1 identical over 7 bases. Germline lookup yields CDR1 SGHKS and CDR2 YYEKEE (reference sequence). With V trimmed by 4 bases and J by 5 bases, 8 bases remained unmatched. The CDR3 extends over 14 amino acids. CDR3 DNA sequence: TGTGCCAGCAGCGTGGACGCCAGGGGGACTGAAGCTTTCTTT. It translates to CASSVDARGTEAFF.

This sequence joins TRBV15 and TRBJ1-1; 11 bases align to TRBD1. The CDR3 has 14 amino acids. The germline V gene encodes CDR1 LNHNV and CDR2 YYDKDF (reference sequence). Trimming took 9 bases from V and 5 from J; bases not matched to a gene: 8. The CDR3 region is CATTRDRGFTEAFF. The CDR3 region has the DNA TGTGCCACAACCCGGGACAGGGGGTTTACTGAAGCTTTCTTT.

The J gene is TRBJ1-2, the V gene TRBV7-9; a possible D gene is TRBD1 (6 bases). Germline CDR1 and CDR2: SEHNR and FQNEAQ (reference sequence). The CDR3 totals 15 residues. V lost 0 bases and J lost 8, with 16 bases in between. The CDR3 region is CASSLAQGFWDGYTF. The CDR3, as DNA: TGTGCCAGCAGCTTAGCGCAGGGGTTTTGGGACGGCTACACCTTC.

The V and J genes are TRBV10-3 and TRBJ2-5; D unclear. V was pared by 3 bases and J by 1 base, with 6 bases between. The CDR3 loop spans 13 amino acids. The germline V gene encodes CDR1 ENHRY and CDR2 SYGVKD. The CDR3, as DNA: TGTGCCATCAGTGATTCAGTCCAAGAGACCCAGTACTTC. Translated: CAISDSVQETQYF.

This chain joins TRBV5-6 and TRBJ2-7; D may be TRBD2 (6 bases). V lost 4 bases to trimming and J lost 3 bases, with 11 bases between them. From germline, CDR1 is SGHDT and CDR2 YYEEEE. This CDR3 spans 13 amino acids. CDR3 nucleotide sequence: TGTGCCAGCAGCGGCGGGGACCGCTACGAGCAGTACTTC. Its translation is CASSGGDRYEQYF.

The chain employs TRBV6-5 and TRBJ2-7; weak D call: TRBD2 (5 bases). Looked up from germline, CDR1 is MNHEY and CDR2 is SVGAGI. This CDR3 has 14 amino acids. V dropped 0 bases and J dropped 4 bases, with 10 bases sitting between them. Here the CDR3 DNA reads TGTGCCAGCAGTTACTCCGGGGAAAGGTACGAGCAGTACTTC. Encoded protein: CASSYSGERYEQYF.

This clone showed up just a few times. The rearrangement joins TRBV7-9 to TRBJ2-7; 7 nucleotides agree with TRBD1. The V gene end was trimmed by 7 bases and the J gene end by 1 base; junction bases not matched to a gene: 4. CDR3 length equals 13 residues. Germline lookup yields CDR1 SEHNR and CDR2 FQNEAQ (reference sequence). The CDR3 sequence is CASNRDSSYEQYF. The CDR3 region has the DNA TGTGCCAGCAACCGGGACAGTTCCTACGAGCAGTACTTC. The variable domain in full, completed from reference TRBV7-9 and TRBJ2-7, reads DTGVSQNPRHKITKRGQNVTFRCDPISEHNRLYWYRQTLGQGPEFLTYFQNEAQLEKSRLLSDRFSAERPKGSFSTLEIQRTEQGDSAMYLCASNRDSSYEQYFGPGTRLTVT.

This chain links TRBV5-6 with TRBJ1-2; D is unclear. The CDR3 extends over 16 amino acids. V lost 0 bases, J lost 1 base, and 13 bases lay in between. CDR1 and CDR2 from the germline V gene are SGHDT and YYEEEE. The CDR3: CASSLGGVGVNYGYTF. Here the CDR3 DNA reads TGTGCCAGCAGCTTGGGAGGAGTGGGAGTTAACTATGGCTACACCTTC.

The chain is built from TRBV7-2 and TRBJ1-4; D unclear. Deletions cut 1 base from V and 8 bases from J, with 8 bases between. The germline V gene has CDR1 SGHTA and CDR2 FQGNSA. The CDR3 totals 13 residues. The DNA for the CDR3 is TGTGCCAGCAGCTTAGGTGGATTCGAAAAACTGTTTTTT. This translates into CASSLGGFEKLFF. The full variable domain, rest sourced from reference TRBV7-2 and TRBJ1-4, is GAGVSQSPSNKVTEKGKDVELRCDPISGHTALYWYRQSLGQGLEFLIYFQGNSAPDKSGLPSDRFSAERTGGSVSTLTIQRTQQEDSAVYLCASSLGGFEKLFFGSGTQLSVL.

CDR3 bases: TGCGCCAGCAGCTACGGACCCCAGGAAACAGGGGATACGCAGTATTTT. Translation: CASSYGPQETGDTQYF. The rearrangement uses TRBV5-1 and TRBJ2-3; perhaps TRBD1 as D (6 bases). This CDR3 is built from 16 residues. The V gene lost 3 bases and the J gene lost 6 bases, with 20 bases spanning the gap. Per the germline V gene, CDR1 is SGHRS and CDR2 is YFSETQ. Full variable domain (outside the CDR3, taken from reference TRBV5-1 and TRBJ2-3): KAGVTQTPRYLIKTRGQQVTLSCSPISGHRSVSWYQQTPGQGLQFLFEYFSETQRNKGNFPGRFSGRQFSNSRSEMNVSTLELGDSALYLCASSYGPQETGDTQYFGPGTRLTVL.

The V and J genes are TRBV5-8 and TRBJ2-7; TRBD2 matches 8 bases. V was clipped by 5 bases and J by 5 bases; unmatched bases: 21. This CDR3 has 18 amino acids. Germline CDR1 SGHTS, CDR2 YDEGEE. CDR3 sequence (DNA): TGTGCCAGCAGGAAGATCTTTAGAGCGGGGGAAAGCATCCACGAGCAGTACTTC. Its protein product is CASRKIFRAGESIHEQYF.